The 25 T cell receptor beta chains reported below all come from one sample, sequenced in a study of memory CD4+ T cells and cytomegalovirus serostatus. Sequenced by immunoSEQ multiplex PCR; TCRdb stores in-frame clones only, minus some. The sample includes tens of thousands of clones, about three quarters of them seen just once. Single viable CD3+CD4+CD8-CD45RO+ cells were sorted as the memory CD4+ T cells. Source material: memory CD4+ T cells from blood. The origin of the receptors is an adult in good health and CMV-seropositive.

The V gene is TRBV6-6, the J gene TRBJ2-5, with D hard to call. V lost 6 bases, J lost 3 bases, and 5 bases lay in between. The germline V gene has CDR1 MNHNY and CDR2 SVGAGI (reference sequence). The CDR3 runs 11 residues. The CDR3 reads CASRTEETQYF. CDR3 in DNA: TGTGCCAGCAGGACCGAAGAGACCCAGTACTTC.

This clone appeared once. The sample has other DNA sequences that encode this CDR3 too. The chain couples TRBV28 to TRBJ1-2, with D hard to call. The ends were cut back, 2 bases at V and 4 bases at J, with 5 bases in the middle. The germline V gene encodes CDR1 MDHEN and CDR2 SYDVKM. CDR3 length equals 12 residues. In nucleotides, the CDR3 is TGTGCCAGCAGTTTAGGTGGCTATGGCTACACCTTC. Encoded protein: CASSLGGYGYTF.

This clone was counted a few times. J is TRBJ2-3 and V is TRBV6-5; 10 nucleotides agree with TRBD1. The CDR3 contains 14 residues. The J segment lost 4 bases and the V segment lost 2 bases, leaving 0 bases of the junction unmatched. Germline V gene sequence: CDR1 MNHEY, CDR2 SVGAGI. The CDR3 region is CASSYGTGADTQYF. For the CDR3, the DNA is TGTGCCAGCAGTTACGGGACAGGGGCAGATACGCAGTATTTT.

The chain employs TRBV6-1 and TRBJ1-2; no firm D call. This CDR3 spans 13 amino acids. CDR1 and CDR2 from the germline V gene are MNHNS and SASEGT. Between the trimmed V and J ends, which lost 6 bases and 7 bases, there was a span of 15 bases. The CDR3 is CASSPGPRPGYTF. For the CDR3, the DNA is TGTGCCAGCAGCCCAGGACCTCGGCCTGGCTACACCTTC.

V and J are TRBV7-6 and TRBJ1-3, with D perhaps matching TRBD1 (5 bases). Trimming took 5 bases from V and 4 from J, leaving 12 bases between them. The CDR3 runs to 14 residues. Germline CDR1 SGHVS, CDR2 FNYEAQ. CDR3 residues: CASSTPAGGNTIYF. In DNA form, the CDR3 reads TGTGCCAGCAGCACCCCCGCAGGGGGAAACACCATATATTTT. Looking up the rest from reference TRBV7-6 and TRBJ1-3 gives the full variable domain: GAGVSQSPRYKVTKRGQDVALRCDPISGHVSLYWYRQALGQGPEFLTYFNYEAQQDKSGLPNDRFSAERPEGSISTLTIQRTEQRDSAMYRCASSTPAGGNTIYFGEGSWLTVV.

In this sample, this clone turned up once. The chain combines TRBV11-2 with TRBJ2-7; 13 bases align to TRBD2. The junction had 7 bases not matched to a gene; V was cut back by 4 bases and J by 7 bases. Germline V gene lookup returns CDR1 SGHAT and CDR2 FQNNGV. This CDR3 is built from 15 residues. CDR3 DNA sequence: TGTGCCAGCAGCTACGGGACTAGCGGGATGGGGGAGCAGTACGTC. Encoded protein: CASSYGTSGMGEQYV.

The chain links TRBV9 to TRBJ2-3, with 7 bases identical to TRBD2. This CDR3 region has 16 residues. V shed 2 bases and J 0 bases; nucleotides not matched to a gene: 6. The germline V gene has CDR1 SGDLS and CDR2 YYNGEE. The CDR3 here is CASSVRAGSSTDTQYF. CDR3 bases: TGTGCCAGCAGCGTCCGAGCGGGGTCTAGCACAGATACGCAGTATTTT.

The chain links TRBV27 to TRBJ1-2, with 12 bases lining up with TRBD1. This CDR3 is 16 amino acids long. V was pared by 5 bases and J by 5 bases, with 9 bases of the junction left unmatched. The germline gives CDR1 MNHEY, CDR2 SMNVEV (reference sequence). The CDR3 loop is CASSPGQGAGDYGYTF. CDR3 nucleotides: TGTGCCAGCAGTCCGGGACAGGGGGCTGGAGATTATGGCTACACCTTC.

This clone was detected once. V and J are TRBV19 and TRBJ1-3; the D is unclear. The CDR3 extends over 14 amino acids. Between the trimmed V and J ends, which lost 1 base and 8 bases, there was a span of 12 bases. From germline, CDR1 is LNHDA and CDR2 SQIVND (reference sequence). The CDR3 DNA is TGTGCCAGTAGTATAGGACCCAAAAGGGACACCATATATTTT. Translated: CASSIGPKRDTIYF. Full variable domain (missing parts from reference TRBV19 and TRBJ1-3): DGGITQSPKYLFRKEGQNVTLSCEQNLNHDAMYWYRQDPGQGLRLIYYSQIVNDFQKGDIAEGYSVSREKKESFPLTVTSAQKNPTAFYLCASSIGPKRDTIYFGEGSWLTVV.

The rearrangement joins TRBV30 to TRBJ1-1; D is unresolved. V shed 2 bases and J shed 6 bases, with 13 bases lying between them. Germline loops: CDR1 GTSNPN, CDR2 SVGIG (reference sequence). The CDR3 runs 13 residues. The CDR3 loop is CAWSHIRDAEAFF. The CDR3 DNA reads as TGTGCCTGGAGTCACATCCGTGACGCTGAAGCTTTCTTT. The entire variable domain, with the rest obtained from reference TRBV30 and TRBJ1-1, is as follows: SQTIHQWPATLVQPVGSPLSLECTVEGTSNPNLYWYRQAAGRGLQLLFYSVGIGQISSEVPQNLSASRPQDRQFILSSKKLLLSDSGFYLCAWSHIRDAEAFFGQGTRLTVV.

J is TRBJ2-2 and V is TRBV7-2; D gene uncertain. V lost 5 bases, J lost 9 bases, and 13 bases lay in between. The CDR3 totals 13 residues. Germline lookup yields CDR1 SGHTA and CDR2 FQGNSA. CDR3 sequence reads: CASSQRPGRELFF. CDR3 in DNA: TGTGCCAGCAGCCAGAGGCCGGGCCGGGAGCTGTTTTTT.

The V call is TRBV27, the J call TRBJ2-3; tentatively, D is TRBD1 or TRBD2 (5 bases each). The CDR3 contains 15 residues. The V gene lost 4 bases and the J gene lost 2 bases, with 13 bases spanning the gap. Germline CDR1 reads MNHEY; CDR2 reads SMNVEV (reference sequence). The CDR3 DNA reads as TGTGCCAGCAGTTCGACAGTGGACTTCACAGATACGCAGTATTTT. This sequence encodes CASSSTVDFTDTQYF.

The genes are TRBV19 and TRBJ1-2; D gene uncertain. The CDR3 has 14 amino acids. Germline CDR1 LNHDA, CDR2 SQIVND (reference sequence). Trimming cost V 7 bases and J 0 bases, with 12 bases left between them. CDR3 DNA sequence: TGTGCCAGTATCGCGAACAGCCCTAACTATGGCTACACCTTC. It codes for CASIANSPNYGYTF.

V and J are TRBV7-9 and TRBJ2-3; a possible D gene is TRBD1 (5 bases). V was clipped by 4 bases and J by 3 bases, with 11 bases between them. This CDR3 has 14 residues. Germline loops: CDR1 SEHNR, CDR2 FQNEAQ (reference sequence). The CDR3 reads CASSSDTVTDTQYF. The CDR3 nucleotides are TGTGCCAGCAGCTCGGACACGGTAACAGATACGCAGTATTTT.

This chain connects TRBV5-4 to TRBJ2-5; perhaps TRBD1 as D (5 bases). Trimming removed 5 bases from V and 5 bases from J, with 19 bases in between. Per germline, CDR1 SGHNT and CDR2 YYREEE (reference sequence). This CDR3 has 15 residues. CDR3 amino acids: CASSAGAPKGETQYF. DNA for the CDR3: TGTGCCAGCAGTGCTGGGGCCCCAAAGGGGGAGACCCAGTACTTC. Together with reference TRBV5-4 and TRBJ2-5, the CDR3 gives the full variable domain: ETGVTQSPTHLIKTRGQQVTLRCSSQSGHNTVSWYQQALGQGPQFIFQYYREEENGRGNFPPRFSGLQFPNYSSELNVNALELDDSALYLCASSAGAPKGETQYFGPGTRLLVL.

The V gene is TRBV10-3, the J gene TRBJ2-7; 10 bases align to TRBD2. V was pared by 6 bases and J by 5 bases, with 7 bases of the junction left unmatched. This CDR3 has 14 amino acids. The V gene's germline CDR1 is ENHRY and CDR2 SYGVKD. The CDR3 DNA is TGTGCCATCAGCTCCGGGACTAGCGTCGACGAGCAGTACTTC. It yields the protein CAISSGTSVDEQYF.

DNA of the CDR3: TGTGCCAGCAGCTCCTCCTACTACGAGCAGTACTTC. Its translation: CASSSSYYEQYF. V usage is TRBV12-1 and J usage is TRBJ2-7; the table's TRBD2 call for D was not verified on the DNA. TRBV12-1 is designated a pseudogene. The CDR3 has 12 residues.

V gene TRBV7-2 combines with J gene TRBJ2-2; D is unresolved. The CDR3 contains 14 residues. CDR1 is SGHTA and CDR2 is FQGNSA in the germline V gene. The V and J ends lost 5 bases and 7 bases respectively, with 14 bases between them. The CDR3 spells CASSLPTPHGELFF. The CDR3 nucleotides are TGTGCCAGCAGCCTCCCGACCCCACACGGGGAGCTGTTTTTT.

The DNA for the CDR3 is TGTGCCAGCCATAAAATACCACAGGGTGGCCCCTGGCAGCCCCAGCATTTT. Its translation is CASHKIPQGGPWQPQHF. V usage is TRBV28 and J usage is TRBJ1-5; a possible D gene is TRBD1 (6 bases). Germline V CDR1 and CDR2: MDHEN, SYDVKM. CDR3 size: 17 residues. V was trimmed by 8 bases and J by 7 bases, leaving 27 bases between them.

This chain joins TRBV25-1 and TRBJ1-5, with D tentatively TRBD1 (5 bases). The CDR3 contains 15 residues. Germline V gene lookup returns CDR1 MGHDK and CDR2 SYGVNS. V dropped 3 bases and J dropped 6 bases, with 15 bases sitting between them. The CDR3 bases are TGTGCCAGCAGTGAGGGGGAGGGAGACGGTCAGCCCCAGCATTTT. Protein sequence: CASSEGEGDGQPQHF.

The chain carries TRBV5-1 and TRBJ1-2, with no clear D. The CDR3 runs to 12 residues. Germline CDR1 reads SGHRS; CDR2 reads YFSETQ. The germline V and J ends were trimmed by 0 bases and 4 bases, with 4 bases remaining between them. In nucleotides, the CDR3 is TGCGCCAGCAGCTTGGAATTCTATGGCTACACCTTC. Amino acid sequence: CASSLEFYGYTF.

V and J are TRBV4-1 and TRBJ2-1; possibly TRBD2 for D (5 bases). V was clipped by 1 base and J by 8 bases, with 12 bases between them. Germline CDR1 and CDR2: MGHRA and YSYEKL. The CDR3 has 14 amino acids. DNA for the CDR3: TGCGCCAGCAGCCAAGCCACTAGTTACGATGAGCAGTTCTTC. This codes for CASSQATSYDEQFF.

The CDR3 loop is CASKRDGYNEQFF. DNA of the CDR3: TGTGCCAGCAAAAGAGACGGATACAATGAGCAGTTCTTC. V is TRBV6-5 and J is TRBJ2-1; D gene unclear. Per the germline V gene, CDR1 is MNHEY and CDR2 is SVGAGI. Trimming removed 7 bases from V and 4 bases from J, with 11 bases in between. The CDR3 covers 13 residues.

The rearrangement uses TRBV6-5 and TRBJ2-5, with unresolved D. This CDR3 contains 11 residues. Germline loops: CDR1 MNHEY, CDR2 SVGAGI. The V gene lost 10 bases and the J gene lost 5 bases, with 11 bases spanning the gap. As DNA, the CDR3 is TGTGCCACCAAGGTGATCGAGACCCAGTACTTC. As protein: CATKVIETQYF.

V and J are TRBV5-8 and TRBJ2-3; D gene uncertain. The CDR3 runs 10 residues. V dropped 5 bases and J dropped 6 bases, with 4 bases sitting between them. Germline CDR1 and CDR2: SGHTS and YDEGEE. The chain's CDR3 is CASSMDTQYF. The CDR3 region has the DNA TGTGCCAGCAGTATGGATACGCAGTATTTT.